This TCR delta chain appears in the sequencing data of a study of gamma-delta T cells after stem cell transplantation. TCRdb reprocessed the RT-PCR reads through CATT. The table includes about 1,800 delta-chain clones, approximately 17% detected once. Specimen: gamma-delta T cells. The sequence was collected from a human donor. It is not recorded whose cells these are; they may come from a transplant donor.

The CDR3 DNA reads as TGTGCCTGTGACACTCTGGTTCTGGGCTTGGTGCTTTTTCTCTACACCGATAAACTCATCTTT. Translated, it gives CACDTLVLGLVLFLYTDKLIF. The chain employs TRDV2 and TRDJ1; a possible D gene is TRDD3 (5 bases). The CDR3 is 21 residues long. In germline, CDR1 is GEAIGNYY, CDR2 EKD. Trimming pared 1 base from V and 0 bases from J, leaving 29 bases between.